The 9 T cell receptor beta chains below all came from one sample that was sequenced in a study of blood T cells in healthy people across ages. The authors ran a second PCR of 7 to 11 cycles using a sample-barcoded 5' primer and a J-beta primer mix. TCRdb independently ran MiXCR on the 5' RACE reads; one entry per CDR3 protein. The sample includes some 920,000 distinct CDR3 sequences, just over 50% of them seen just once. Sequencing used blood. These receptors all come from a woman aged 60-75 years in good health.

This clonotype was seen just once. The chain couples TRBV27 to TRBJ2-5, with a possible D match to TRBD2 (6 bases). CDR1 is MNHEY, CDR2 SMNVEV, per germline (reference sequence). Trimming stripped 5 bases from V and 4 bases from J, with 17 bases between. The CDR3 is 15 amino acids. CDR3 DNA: TGTGCCAGCAGTAGTTCGGGAGTCTGGAGAGAGACCCAGTACTTC. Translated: CASSSSGVWRETQYF.

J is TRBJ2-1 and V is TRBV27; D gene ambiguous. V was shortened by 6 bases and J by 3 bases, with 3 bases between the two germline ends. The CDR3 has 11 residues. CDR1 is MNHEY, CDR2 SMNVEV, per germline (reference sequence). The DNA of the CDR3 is TGTGCCAGCAGGAACTACAATGAGCAGTTCTTC. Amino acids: CASRNYNEQFF.

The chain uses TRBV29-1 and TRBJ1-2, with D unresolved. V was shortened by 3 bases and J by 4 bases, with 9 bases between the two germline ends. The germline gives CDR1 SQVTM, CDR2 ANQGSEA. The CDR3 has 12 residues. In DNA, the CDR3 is TGCAGCGTTGACGACAAGGGCTATGGCTACACCTTC. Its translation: CSVDDKGYGYTF.

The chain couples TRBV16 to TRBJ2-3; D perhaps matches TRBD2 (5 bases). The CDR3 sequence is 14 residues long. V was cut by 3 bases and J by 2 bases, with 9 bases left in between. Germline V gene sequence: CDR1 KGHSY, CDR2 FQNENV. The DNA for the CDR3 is TGTGCCAGCAGCCACAGCGGTCCCACAGATACGCAGTATTTT. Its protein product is CASSHSGPTDTQYF.

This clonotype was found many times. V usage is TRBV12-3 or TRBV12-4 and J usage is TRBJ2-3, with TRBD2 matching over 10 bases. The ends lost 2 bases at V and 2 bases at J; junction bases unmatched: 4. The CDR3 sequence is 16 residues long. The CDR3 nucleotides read TGTGCCAGCAGTTTAAGTAGCGGGAGGACCACAGATACGCAGTATTTT. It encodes CASSLSSGRTTDTQYF.

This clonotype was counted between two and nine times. CDR3 protein: CASSLGPGLAGNRADTQYF. CDR3 in DNA: TGCGCCAGCAGCCTAGGACCGGGACTAGCGGGGAATAGGGCAGATACGCAGTATTTT. This chain joins TRBV4-1 and TRBJ2-3; TRBD2 matches 13 bases. Looked up from germline, CDR1 is MGHRA and CDR2 is YSYEKL. V was pared by 4 bases and J by 4 bases, with 14 bases of the junction left unmatched. CDR3 length: 19 residues.

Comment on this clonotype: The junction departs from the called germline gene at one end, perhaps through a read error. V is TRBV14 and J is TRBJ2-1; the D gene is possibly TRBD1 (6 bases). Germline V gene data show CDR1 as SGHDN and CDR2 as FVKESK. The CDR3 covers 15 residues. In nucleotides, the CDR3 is TGTGCCGGCAGCCAAGTTAGGGGGTATTACAATGAGCAGTTCTTC. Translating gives CAGSQVRGYYNEQFF.

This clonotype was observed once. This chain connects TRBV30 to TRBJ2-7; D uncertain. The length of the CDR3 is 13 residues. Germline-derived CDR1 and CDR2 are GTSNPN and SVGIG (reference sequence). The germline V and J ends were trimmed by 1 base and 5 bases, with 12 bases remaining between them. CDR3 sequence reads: CAWSGTPKNEQYF. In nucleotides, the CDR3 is TGTGCCTGGAGTGGAACCCCTAAGAACGAGCAGTACTTC.

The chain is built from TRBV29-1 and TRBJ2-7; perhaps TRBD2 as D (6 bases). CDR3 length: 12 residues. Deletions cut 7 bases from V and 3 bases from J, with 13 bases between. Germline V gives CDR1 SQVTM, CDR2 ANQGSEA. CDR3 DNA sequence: TGCAGCGCCGCGGGGCAGGGCTACGAGCAGTACTTC. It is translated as CSAAGQGYEQYF.